This TCR beta chain was captured by sequencing in a study of cytomegalovirus exposure and HLA in healthy donors. Study details: The use of the same platform for the 120 validation repertoires and the 550 to 700 first-cohort repertoires was reported by a later analysis. General study results and limits: Rarity characterized most TCR sequences, yet some public TCRs appeared in many donors. Reports described diagnosis of cytomegalovirus status by the classifier as highly specific and sensitive.

It was the roughly 110-subject validation cohort, separate from the roughly 700-subject first cohort, to which the donors belonged. V lost 4 bases and J 8 bases, leaving 9 bases between the germline ends. CDR3 length: 11 amino acids. Germline V gene sequence: CDR1 SGDLS, CDR2 YYNGEE. Clones were read by immunoSEQ multiplex PCR, and TCRdb kept only the in-frame ones, dropping some. The table lists under 250,000 clones, approximately 82% of them singletons. Concerning this clone itself: Its antigen is not known.

V is TRBV9 and J is TRBJ1-2; a possible D gene is TRBD1 (5 bases). Sequencing used PBMCs. The receptor was isolated from a woman aged 18 to 35 in good health and CMV-seronegative. In DNA, the CDR3 is TGTGCCAGCAGCTCAGGGTGGGGCTACACCTTC. This codes for CASSSGWGYTF.